This T cell receptor (beta chain) was sequenced during a study of response to subunit inactivated influenza vaccine. Notes on the study in general: Authors suggested each seasonal influenza vaccination recruits few new T cells.

Comment on this clonotype: The target antigen is unknown.

TCRdb itself ran the RT-PCR reads through MiXCR, one entry per CDR3 protein. The table includes 450,000 to 600,000 distinct CDR3 sequences, around 8% detected once. This clonotype was sampled from a man in his fifties or sixties who received an inactivated influenza vaccine. Here the sequenced sample was PBMCs from blood, taken less than 30 months after vaccination.

The CDR3 region is CASSSTPSSYEQYF. CDR3 DNA sequence: TGCGCCAGCAGTAGCACCCCGAGCTCCTACGAGCAGTACTTC. The chain joins TRBV5-1 to TRBJ2-7, with D hard to call. V gave up 5 bases and J gave up 0 bases, with 12 bases separating them. The CDR3 covers 14 residues. Germline V gene lookup returns CDR1 SGHRS and CDR2 YFSETQ.